This TCR beta chain was retrieved from a study of identical twins. The authors used template switching to add a universal primer site and gave cDNA unique molecular identifiers. TCRdb reprocessed the 5' RACE reads with MiXCR, giving one entry per CDR3 protein. The top ten clones hold around 12% of a sample with some 760,000 distinct CDR3 sequences, 15% to 20% of them seen once. This sample also belongs to another study, concerning T cells expressing NK-cell markers. That source reports: It was sorted CD3+CD56+NKG2C+, CD3+CD56+NKG2C- and CD3+CD56-NKG2C+ T cells that supplied the TCR beta repertoires. The study did not resolve the HCMV specificity of expanded NKG2C+ T cell clones.

The TCR sequence derives from a woman between 18 and 29 years old in good health. The sequenced sample was PBMCs.

CDR3 bases: TGTGCCAGCATGGGACAGGCCTATGGCTACACCTTC. It codes for CASMGQAYGYTF. The rearrangement joins TRBV3-1 to TRBJ1-2, with 8 nucleotides matching TRBD1. Germline V lookup: CDR1 LGHDT, CDR2 YNNKEL (reference sequence). This CDR3 has 12 amino acids. The ends lost 7 bases at V and 4 bases at J; junction bases unmatched: 2.